Each of the 10 T cell receptor beta chains below was sequenced from the same sample in a study of shared clonotypes between healthy human individuals. Some clones are missing from TCRdb's copy, which holds only in-frame ones; the method was immunoSEQ multiplex PCR. The sample lists a few million clones; about 92% were seen once. Specimen: naive CD4+ T cells sorted from blood. The subset here: CD45RA+ positively selected. These receptor sequences come from a man aged 18 to 30 in good health.

The CDR3 sequence: CASSQSGKQGTTGELFF. In nucleotides, the CDR3 is TGCGCCAGCAGCCAGAGCGGGAAACAGGGAACCACCGGGGAGCTGTTTTTT. This chain links TRBV4-3 with TRBJ2-2; D might be TRBD2 (7 bases). This CDR3 is 17 amino acids long. The germline gives CDR1 LGHNA, CDR2 YSLEER. Trimming pared 3 bases from V and 4 bases from J, leaving 18 bases between.

The V gene is TRBV2, the J gene TRBJ2-7; D may be TRBD2 (6 bases). The CDR3 runs to 14 residues. The germline gives CDR1 SNHLY, CDR2 FYNNEI. Trimming cost V 6 bases and J 1 base, with 13 bases left between them. In DNA form, the CDR3 reads TGTGCCAGCAGATTCAGGGACTTATCCTACGAGCAGTACTTC. Amino acid sequence: CASRFRDLSYEQYF. The variable domain in full, with the rest retrieved from reference TRBV2 and TRBJ2-7, is EPEVTQTPSHQVTQMGQEVILRCVPISNHLYFYWYRQILGQKVEFLVSFYNNEISEKSEIFDDQFSVERPDGSNFTLKIRSTKLEDSAMYFCASRFRDLSYEQYFGPGTRLTVT.

This clone has a single count. The J gene is TRBJ2-5, the V gene TRBV15; D may match TRBD1 or TRBD2 (5 bases each). V was shortened by 4 bases and J by 4 bases, with 22 bases between the two germline ends. Germline V gene lookup returns CDR1 LNHNV and CDR2 YYDKDF (reference sequence). This CDR3 region has 17 residues. CDR3 DNA sequence: TGTGCCACCAGCACTGGGGGATTTAGGGGCAACGGAGAGACCCAGTACTTC. Translated, it gives CATSTGGFRGNGETQYF.

This sequence joins TRBV7-8 and TRBJ2-1, with 9 bases lining up with TRBD2. V lost 1 base, J lost 8 bases, and 6 bases stayed unmatched. Germline CDR1 SGHVS, CDR2 FQNEAQ. The length of the CDR3 is 15 residues. CDR3 DNA: TGTGCCAGCAGCTTAGAAACTAGCGGGTTATATGAGCAGTTCTTC. Translation: CASSLETSGLYEQFF.

The rearrangement links TRBV2 to TRBJ2-5, with D tentatively TRBD1 or TRBD2 (5 bases each). The CDR3 sequence is 13 residues long. Germline V gene data show CDR1 as SNHLY and CDR2 as FYNNEI. The ends were cut back, 6 bases at V and 6 bases at J, with 14 bases in the middle. In DNA form, the CDR3 reads TGTGCCAGCAGAAGGGACGCTCGGCAGACCCAGTACTTC. The encoded protein is CASRRDARQTQYF. Combining the CDR3 with reference TRBV2 and TRBJ2-5 gives the whole variable domain EPEVTQTPSHQVTQMGQEVILRCVPISNHLYFYWYRQILGQKVEFLVSFYNNEISEKSEIFDDQFSVERPDGSNFTLKIRSTKLEDSAMYFCASRRDARQTQYFGPGTRLLVL.

The chain links TRBV7-9 to TRBJ2-5, with 11 bases aligning to TRBD2. Trimming cost V 3 bases and J 2 bases; bases outside gene matches: 11. This CDR3 comprises 18 residues. CDR1 is SEHNR, CDR2 FQNEAQ, per germline (reference sequence). The CDR3: CASSFYSGGAVRQETQYF. As DNA, the CDR3 is TGTGCCAGCAGCTTTTATAGCGGGGGGGCGGTAAGACAAGAGACCCAGTACTTC. Full variable domain (missing parts from reference TRBV7-9 and TRBJ2-5): DTGVSQNPRHKITKRGQNVTFRCDPISEHNRLYWYRQTLGQGPEFLTYFQNEAQLEKSRLLSDRFSAERPKGSFSTLEIQRTEQGDSAMYLCASSFYSGGAVRQETQYFGPGTRLLVL.

This chain links TRBV29-1 with TRBJ1-1; D is unclear. This CDR3 spans 13 amino acids. Between the trimmed V and J ends, which lost 3 bases and 0 bases, there was a span of 8 bases. Germline CDR1 and CDR2: SQVTM and ANQGSEA. The chain's CDR3 is CSVEKIMNTEAFF. In DNA form, the CDR3 reads TGCAGCGTTGAGAAAATAATGAACACTGAAGCTTTCTTT.

This chain links TRBV30 with TRBJ2-5; D possibly corresponds to TRBD2 (6 bases). Germline CDR1 is GTSNPN and CDR2 is SVGIG (reference sequence). The CDR3 covers 16 residues. The V gene lost 0 bases and the J gene lost 4 bases, with 18 bases spanning the gap. CDR3 protein: CAWSVRAGRWAETQYF. The CDR3 DNA reads TGTGCCTGGAGTGTACGGGCAGGGAGGTGGGCAGAGACCCAGTACTTC.

For the CDR3, the DNA is TGTGCCAGCAGGAGACAGGAGAACACTGAAGCTTTCTTT. Residues: CASRRQENTEAFF. The chain has TRBV6-6 and TRBJ1-1, with D possibly being TRBD1 (6 bases). CDR1 and CDR2 (germline): MNHNY, SVGAGI (reference sequence). There are 13 residues in the CDR3. V lost 6 bases and J lost 1, with 9 bases in between.

Only one count was recorded for this clone. The chain combines TRBV29-1 with TRBJ2-3; unclear D gene. CDR1 is SQVTM and CDR2 is ANQGSEA in the germline V gene. The germline V and J ends were trimmed by 7 bases and 1 base, with 6 bases remaining between them. This CDR3 has 11 residues. The DNA of the CDR3 is TGCAGCGCCGTGGGCACAGATACGCAGTATTTT. Amino acid sequence: CSAVGTDTQYF.